This is a list of T cell receptor beta chains from one sample in a study of T cells after yellow fever vaccination. Each CDR3 protein is one row after TCRdb ran MiXCR on the 5' RACE reads. The repertoire consists of around 610,000 distinct CDR3 sequences, with 13% occurring once and the leading ten covering around an eighth. Sequences were derived from PBMCs, sampled on the day of the yellow fever booster vaccination. Every receptor here comes from a young man who received the YFV17D yellow fever vaccine. CDR3s include the opening cysteine and the closing phenylalanine or tryptophan. Each record gives: CDR3 DNA, CDR3 protein, D gene, J gene, V gene, clone size. A D gene is named only where the DNA matches it firmly. Only some rows state a clone size, as once, few, many or a class for expanded clones.

CDR3 DNA: TGTGCCTGGACGCGGCAGGGGATAGCAGATACGCAGTATTTT
CDR3 protein: CAWTRQGIADTQYF
D gene: .
J gene: TRBJ2-3
V gene: TRBV30
clone size: .

CDR3 DNA: TGCGCCAGCAGCCCGAATGACTTGTACCAAGAGACCCAGTACTTC
CDR3 protein: CASSPNDLYQETQYF
D gene: .
J gene: TRBJ2-5
V gene: TRBV5-1
clone size: .

CDR3 DNA: TGCGCCAGCAGCTTGTCGGCTAGCGGGAGAGCAGATACGCAGTATTTT
CDR3 protein: CASSLSASGRADTQYF
D gene: TRBD2
J gene: TRBJ2-3
V gene: TRBV5-1
clone size: many

CDR3 DNA: TGTGCCAGCAGACACTCGGGACTAGTGATATACAATGAGCAGTTCTTC
CDR3 protein: CASRHSGLVIYNEQFF
D gene: TRBD2
J gene: TRBJ2-1
V gene: TRBV28
clone size: few

CDR3 DNA: TGCAGTGCGACAGGGGGTAGTGGCTACACCTTC
CDR3 protein: CSATGGSGYTF
D gene: TRBD1
J gene: TRBJ1-2
V gene: TRBV20-1
clone size: few

CDR3 DNA: TGCGCCAGCAGCTTGGCCTGGACAGGGGAGGGAGACGAGCAGTACTTC
CDR3 protein: CASSLAWTGEGDEQYF
D gene: TRBD1
J gene: TRBJ2-7
V gene: TRBV5-1
clone size: .

CDR3 DNA: TGCAGCGTTGAAGCCAACTATGACAATGAGCAGTTCTTC
CDR3 protein: CSVEANYDNEQFF
D gene: .
J gene: TRBJ2-1
V gene: TRBV29-1
clone size: .

CDR3 DNA: TGTGCCAGCAGCCCCCGGGACAGGGGGCCCGAGACCCAGTACTTC
CDR3 protein: CASSPRDRGPETQYF
D gene: TRBD1
J gene: TRBJ2-5
V gene: TRBV4-2
clone size: many

CDR3 DNA: TGTGCCAGCAGCCAAGCGGAGTGGACGCAGTATTTT
CDR3 protein: CASSQAEWTQYF
D gene: .
J gene: TRBJ2-3
V gene: TRBV3-1
clone size: few

CDR3 DNA: TGCGCCAGCAGCCAAGGTTCCAGCGCCGGGGAGCTGTTTTTT
CDR3 protein: CASSQGSSAGELFF
D gene: .
J gene: TRBJ2-2
V gene: TRBV4-3
clone size: .

CDR3 DNA: TGCAGCGGCCGGGGGTTCGGGGAAAAACTGTTTTTT
CDR3 protein: CSGRGFGEKLFF
D gene: .
J gene: TRBJ1-4
V gene: TRBV29-1
clone size: few

CDR3 DNA: TGCGCCAGCAGCTTGGCCGGCACTGGGCACGATGGCTACACCTTC
CDR3 protein: CASSLAGTGHDGYTF
D gene: .
J gene: TRBJ1-2
V gene: TRBV5-1
clone size: .

CDR3 DNA: TGTGCCACCAGCAGCGGGACAGGGGGCGCGGTAGAGCAGTTCTTC
CDR3 protein: CATSSGTGGAVEQFF
D gene: TRBD1
J gene: TRBJ2-1
V gene: TRBV15
clone size: .

CDR3 DNA: TGTGCCAGCAGTTACGAACAGGGAGGGGGTAATGGCTACACCTTC
CDR3 protein: CASSYEQGGGNGYTF
D gene: .
J gene: TRBJ1-2
V gene: TRBV6-5
clone size: .

CDR3 DNA: TGTGCCAGCAATGGCAAGAACTATGGCTACACCTTC
CDR3 protein: CASNGKNYGYTF
D gene: .
J gene: TRBJ1-2
V gene: TRBV12-3/TRBV12-4
clone size: .

CDR3 DNA: TGTGCCAGCAGCCGGACTAGCGGGCTCAGCTCCTACAATGAGCAGTTCTTC
CDR3 protein: CASSRTSGLSSYNEQFF
D gene: TRBD2
J gene: TRBJ2-1
V gene: TRBV7-2
clone size: .

CDR3 DNA: TGTGCCAGCAGTTCCCCCCCGACATTCACCGGGGAGCTGTTTTTT
CDR3 protein: CASSSPPTFTGELFF
D gene: .
J gene: TRBJ2-2
V gene: TRBV28
clone size: few

CDR3 DNA: TGCGCCAGCAGTCCGGGGACAGGGAGATCCTATAATTCACCCCTCCACTTT
CDR3 protein: CASSPGTGRSYNSPLHF
D gene: TRBD1
J gene: TRBJ1-6
V gene: TRBV23-1
clone size: few

CDR3 DNA: TGCGCCAGCAGCCCAGAGGGGTTGCCCTCTGGGGCCAACGTCCTGACTTTC
CDR3 protein: CASSPEGLPSGANVLTF
D gene: .
J gene: TRBJ2-6
V gene: TRBV4-3
clone size: .

CDR3 DNA: TGTGCCAGCAGCCAAAACGCGGGGCAAGAGACCCAGTACTTC
CDR3 protein: CASSQNAGQETQYF
D gene: .
J gene: TRBJ2-5
V gene: TRBV1
clone size: .

CDR3 DNA: TGTGCCACCAGTCCGGGACAGGTAGGCTTTGAGCCCCAGCATTTT
CDR3 protein: CATSPGQVGFEPQHF
D gene: TRBD1
J gene: TRBJ1-5
V gene: TRBV24-1
clone size: few

CDR3 DNA: TGTGCCATCAGTGAGTCGACACAGGGCAATCAGCCCCAGCATTTT
CDR3 protein: CAISESTQGNQPQHF
D gene: .
J gene: TRBJ1-5
V gene: TRBV10-3
clone size: .

CDR3 DNA: TGTGCCACCAGCAGAGATAAATTCAACAATGAGCAGTTCTTC
CDR3 protein: CATSRDKFNNEQFF
D gene: .
J gene: TRBJ2-1
V gene: TRBV15
clone size: .

CDR3 DNA: TGTGCCAGCAGCTTGACCTGGTATAGCAATCAGCCCCAGCATTTT
CDR3 protein: CASSLTWYSNQPQHF
D gene: .
J gene: TRBJ1-5
V gene: TRBV5-5
clone size: many

CDR3 DNA: TGTGCCAGCCACAGGAACTCTGGCTCTGGAAACACCATATATTTT
CDR3 protein: CASHRNSGSGNTIYF
D gene: .
J gene: TRBJ1-3
V gene: TRBV28
clone size: few

CDR3 DNA: TGCAGTGCCGTCCCTGGGGGTTCAACTAATGAAAAACTGTTTTTT
CDR3 protein: CSAVPGGSTNEKLFF
D gene: .
J gene: TRBJ1-4
V gene: TRBV20-1
clone size: .